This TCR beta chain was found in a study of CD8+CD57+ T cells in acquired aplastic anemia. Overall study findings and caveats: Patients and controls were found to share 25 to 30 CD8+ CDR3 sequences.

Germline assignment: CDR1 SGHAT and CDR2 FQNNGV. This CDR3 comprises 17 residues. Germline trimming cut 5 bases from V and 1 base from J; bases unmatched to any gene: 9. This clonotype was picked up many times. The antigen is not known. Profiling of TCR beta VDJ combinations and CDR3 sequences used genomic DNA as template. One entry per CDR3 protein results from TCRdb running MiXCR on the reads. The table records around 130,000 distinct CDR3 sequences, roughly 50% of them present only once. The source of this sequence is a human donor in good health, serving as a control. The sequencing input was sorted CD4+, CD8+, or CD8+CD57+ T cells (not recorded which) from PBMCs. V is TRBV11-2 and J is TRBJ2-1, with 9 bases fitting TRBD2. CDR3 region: CASSASHTSGSYNEQFF. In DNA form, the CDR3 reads TGTGCCAGCAGCGCCAGCCATACTAGCGGGTCCTACAATGAGCAGTTCTTC. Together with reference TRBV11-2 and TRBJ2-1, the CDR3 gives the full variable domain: EAGVAQSPRYKIIEKRQSVAFWCNPISGHATLYWYQQILGQGPKLLIQFQNNGVVDDSQLPKDRFSAERLKGVDSTLKIQPAKLEDSAVYLCASSASHTSGSYNEQFFGPGTRLTVL.